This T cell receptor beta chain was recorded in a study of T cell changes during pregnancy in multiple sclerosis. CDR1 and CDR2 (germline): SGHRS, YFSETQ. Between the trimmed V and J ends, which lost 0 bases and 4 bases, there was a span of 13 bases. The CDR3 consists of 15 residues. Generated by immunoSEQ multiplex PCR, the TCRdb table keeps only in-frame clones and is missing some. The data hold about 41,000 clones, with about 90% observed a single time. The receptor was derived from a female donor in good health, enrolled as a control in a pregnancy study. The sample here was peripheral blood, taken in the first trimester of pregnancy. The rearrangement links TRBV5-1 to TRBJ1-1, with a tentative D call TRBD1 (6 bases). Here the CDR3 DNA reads TGCGCCAGCAGCTTGGATGGGGGGGCGGGCACTGAAGCTTTCTTT. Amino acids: CASSLDGGAGTEAFF.